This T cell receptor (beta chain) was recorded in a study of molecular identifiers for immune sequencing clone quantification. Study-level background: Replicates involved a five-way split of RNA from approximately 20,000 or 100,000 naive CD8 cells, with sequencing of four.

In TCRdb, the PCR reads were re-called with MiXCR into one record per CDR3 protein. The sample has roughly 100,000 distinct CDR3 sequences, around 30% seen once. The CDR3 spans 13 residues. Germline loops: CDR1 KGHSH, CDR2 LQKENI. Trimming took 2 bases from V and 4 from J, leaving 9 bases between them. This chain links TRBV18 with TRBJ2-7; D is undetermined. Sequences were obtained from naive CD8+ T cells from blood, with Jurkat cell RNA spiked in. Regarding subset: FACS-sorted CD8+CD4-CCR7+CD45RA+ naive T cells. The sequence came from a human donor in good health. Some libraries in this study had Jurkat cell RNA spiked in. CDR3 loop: CASSPWQNYEQYF. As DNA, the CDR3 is TGTGCCAGCTCACCATGGCAGAATTACGAGCAGTACTTC. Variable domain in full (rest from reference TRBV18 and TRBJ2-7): NAGVMQNPRHLVRRRGQEARLRCSPMKGHSHVYWYRQLPEEGLKFMVYLQKENIIDESGMPKERFSAEFPKEGPSILRIQQVVRGDSAAYFCASSPWQNYEQYFGPGTRLTVT.